These 20 T cell receptor beta chains originate from one sample sequenced in a study of CD8+ T cells in alopecia areata. RNA, once extracted, was reverse transcribed into cDNA for use as the sequencing template. The table came from immunoSEQ multiplex PCR; TCRdb's copy has only in-frame clones and leaves some out. Sampling found 250,000 or so clones, none seen once. The authors sorted pooled cutaneous lymph node cells using CD4, CD8alpha, NKG2D, NKG2ACE and other markers. The sequenced material came from CD4+ T cells sorted from a lymph node. The source is a C3H/HeJ mouse with alopecia areata. MHC haplotype: H2-k.

This clone has a handful of counts. Gene names and germline refer to mouse. Read sequence stops 4 residues before the CDR3 end, and the germline J gene provides the missing end. The gene calls are TRBV19 and TRBJ2-1; 10 bases line up with TRBD2. V lost 4 bases and J lost 6; bases outside the gene matches: 4. The CDR3 runs to 14 residues. Looked up from germline, CDR1 is FNHDT and CDR2 is SITEND (reference sequence). This chain's CDR3 is CASSRLGGFAEQFF. Incomplete CDR3 DNA: TGTGCCAGCAGTCGACTGGGGGGATTTGCT.

Comment on this clone: Mouse gene names and germline throughout. The CDR3 goes on 4 residues after the read ends, and that part is filled in from the germline J gene. The chain uses TRBV19 and TRBJ2-1, with D possibly being TRBD1 (5 bases). Germline V gives CDR1 FNHDT, CDR2 SITEND (reference sequence). Trimming removed 6 bases from V and 3 bases from J, with 10 bases in between. CDR3 length: 13 amino acids. CDR3 loop: CASTAGPYAEQFF. The sequenced CDR3 bases are TGTGCCAGCACGGCAGGGCCCTATGCT.

There are a few counts of this clone. Any gene name here is a mouse gene name. Read data end 4 residues before the CDR3 end; the end is taken from the germline J gene. This sample includes further DNA sequences coding for the same CDR3. The chain employs TRBV31 and TRBJ2-3, with a tentative D call TRBD2 (5 bases). The ends were cut back, 0 bases at V and 0 bases at J, with 7 bases in the middle. The CDR3 runs 14 residues. Germline V gene lookup returns CDR1 GKSSPN and CDR2 SITVG. CDR3 DNA (partial): TGTGCCTGGAGTCTGACTGCTAGTGCAGAA. Amino acid sequence: CAWSLTASAE. Given in full, the CDR3 is CAWSLTASAETLYF. Full variable domain (rest looked up from reference TRBV31 and TRBJ2-3): AQTIHQWPVAEIKAVGSPLSLGCTIKGKSSPNLYWYWQATGGTLQQLFYSITVGQVESVVQLNLSASRPKDDQFILSTEKLLLSHSGFYLCAWSLTASAETLYFGSGTRLTVL.

The table lists this clone with a few counts. Any gene name here is a mouse gene name. The CDR3 is cut off 4 residues early in the read; its end comes from the germline J gene. Additional DNA sequences in this sample encode the identical CDR3. The V and J genes are TRBV19 and TRBJ1-1; no reliable D call. Trimming stripped 0 bases from V and 2 bases from J, with 5 bases between. The CDR3 totals 13 residues. Germline V gene data show CDR1 as FNHDT and CDR2 as SITEND (reference sequence). CDR3 in amino acids: CASSIDSNTEVFF. The CDR3 DNA, read in part, is TGTGCCAGCAGTATAGACAGTAACACA.

This clone has a count of ten or more. The genes are named according to mouse. The read falls 4 residues short of the CDR3 end, and the missing part is taken from the germline J gene. V is TRBV3 and J is TRBJ1-2; 8 bases match TRBD1. Trimming removed 4 bases from V and 3 bases from J; junction bases left unmatched: 4. The germline CDR1 and CDR2 sequences are SNHLY and FYNGKV (reference sequence). This CDR3 region has 14 residues. The DNA read from the CDR3 is TGTGCCAGCAGCTCGGACAGGGAGGACTCC. Its translation is CASSSDREDS. The whole CDR3 protein is CASSSDREDSDYTF.

Details on this clone: Genes here carry mouse names. The CDR3 end falls 4 residues outside the read, so it is completed with the germline J gene. V and J are TRBV19 and TRBJ1-2, with TRBD1 matching over 8 bases. CDR1 FNHDT and CDR2 SITEND come from the germline V gene (reference sequence). The trim removed 5 bases at V and 3 bases at J, leaving 3 bases unmatched. The CDR3 is made up of 13 amino acids. The CDR3 spells CASRAGGYSDYTF. The sequenced part of the CDR3 DNA is TGTGCCAGCAGGGCAGGGGGCTACTCC.

Concerning this clone: These gene names are mouse names. From the germline J gene comes the end of the CDR3, since the read stops 4 residues before it. The chain joins TRBV19 to TRBJ2-7; TRBD2 matches 8 bases. The V gene end was trimmed by 2 bases and the J gene end by 3 bases; junction bases not matched to a gene: 1. Germline V gene lookup returns CDR1 FNHDT and CDR2 SITEND (reference sequence). The length of the CDR3 is 13 residues. Incomplete CDR3 DNA: TGTGCCAGCAGTATGACTGGGGTCTAT. It codes for CASSMTGVY. The whole CDR3 reads CASSMTGVYEQYF.

This clone was observed many times. Mouse names are used for the genes. The read ends 4 residues shy of where the CDR3 ends; the end is completed using the germline J gene. The identical CDR3 is also encoded by other nucleotide sequences in the sample. The V and J genes are TRBV1 and TRBJ2-5, with TRBD2 matching 10 bases. Germline V CDR1 and CDR2: NSQYPW, LRSPGD (reference sequence). The J segment lost 2 bases and the V segment lost 4 bases, leaving 0 bases of the junction unmatched. The CDR3 consists of 14 residues. The CDR3 loop is CTCSGDWGQDTQYF. The sequenced part of the CDR3 DNA is TGCACCTGCAGTGGGGACTGGGGCCAAGAC.

Many counts were recorded for this clone. Each gene name is a mouse one. Coverage ceases 3 residues before the CDR3 finishes, and the germline J gene fills in the end. The J gene is TRBJ1-6, the V gene TRBV13-1; D remains ambiguous. TRBJ1-6 is an ORF, and what it does is uncertain. Germline CDR1 is NSHNY and CDR2 is SYGAGN. Trimming took 3 bases from V and 6 from J, leaving 7 bases between them. This CDR3 region has 13 residues. The CDR3 loop is CASSAEGNSPLYF. Partial CDR3 DNA: TGTGCCAGCAGTGCGGAGGGTAATTCGCCC.

This clone turned up a few times. Mouse gene names apply. Read sequence stops 4 residues before the CDR3 end, and the germline J gene provides the missing end. The J gene is TRBJ1-1, the V gene TRBV1; 8 bases agree with TRBD1. J gave up 3 bases and V 3 bases, and 3 bases lay outside the gene matches. The CDR3 is made up of 14 amino acids. Per the germline V gene, CDR1 is NSQYPW and CDR2 is LRSPGD (reference sequence). CDR3 DNA, as far as it was read: TGCACCTGCAGTGCGCCGGGACAGGACACA. Translation gives CTCSAPGQDT. The full CDR3 protein reads CTCSAPGQDTEVFF.

A remark on this clone: Gene names are the mouse ones. The read comes to an end 4 residues before the CDR3 does, leaving the germline J gene to fill in the end. This chain links TRBV13-1 with TRBJ1-1; 8 bases are a match to TRBD1. From germline, CDR1 is NSHNY and CDR2 SYGAGN. The CDR3 is 14 residues long. The DNA read from the CDR3 is TGTGCCAGCAGTGATACCAGGGGGCTGACA. It encodes CASSDTRGLT. The CDR3, in full, reads CASSDTRGLTEVFF.

This clone was counted between two and nine times. Any gene name here is a mouse gene name. The CDR3 extends 4 residues past the end of the read, so its final part is completed from the germline J gene. The chain couples TRBV13-3 to TRBJ2-1; TRBD1 is a possible D gene (5 bases). This CDR3 has 15 residues. From germline, CDR1 is NNHDY and CDR2 SYVADS. V lost 0 bases and J 1 base, leaving 8 bases between the germline ends. Partial CDR3 DNA: TGTGCCAGCAGTGATGTGGCAGGGAACTATGCT. Protein: CASSDVAGNYA. The whole CDR3 sequence is CASSDVAGNYAEQFF.

Points on this clone: The germline and genes are mouse ones. Read coverage stops 3 residues before the CDR3 terminus; the germline J gene supplies the remainder. The V call is TRBV5, the J call TRBJ1-6; D is perhaps TRBD1 (5 bases). TRBJ1-6 is filed as an ORF, its function uncertain. The CDR3 consists of 18 residues. Germline values: CDR1 LGHNA, CDR2 YNLKQL (reference sequence). V was clipped by 1 base and J by 0 bases, with 13 bases between them. The sequenced part of the CDR3 DNA is TGTGCCAGCAGCCAAGGACAGCACCTTAATTCCTATAATTCGCCC. Translation gives CASSQGQHLNSYNSP. The entire CDR3 is CASSQGQHLNSYNSPLYF.

This clone was seen more than once but under ten times. Germline and genes here are mouse. Read data end 4 residues before the CDR3 end; the end is taken from the germline J gene. This rearrangement joins TRBV13-1 to TRBJ2-1, with 7 bases identical to TRBD2. The germline CDR1 and CDR2 sequences are NSHNY and SYGAGN. The CDR3 extends over 17 amino acids. Trimming took 0 bases from V and 1 from J; bases not matched to a gene: 7. The CDR3 bases that were read are TGTGCCAGCAGTGATGCGGATGGCTGGGGGAACTATGCT. It encodes CASSDADGWGNYA. The entire CDR3 protein reads CASSDADGWGNYAEQFF.

This clone was seen a few times. Gene names denote mouse genes. The CDR3 end lies 4 residues beyond the end of the read and is filled in from the germline J gene. The chain is built from TRBV13-1 and TRBJ2-7; D is uncertain. The CDR3 runs 14 residues. Germline CDR1 reads NSHNY; CDR2 reads SYGAGN. Trimming took off 3 bases at V and 1 base at J, with 11 bases between the two ends. CDR3 sequence: CASSGSGGSYEQYF. CDR3 bases read: TGTGCCAGCAGTGGGTCAGGCGGTTCCTAT.

This clone was counted only a few times. Gene names and germline refer to mouse. Additional DNA sequences in this sample encode the identical CDR3. The CDR3 sequence: CASSQTGGAETLYF. The part of the CDR3 DNA that was read is TGTGCCAGCAGCCAAACAGGGGGCGCAGAA. The chain carries TRBV5 and TRBJ2-3, with 9 bases lining up with TRBD1. The read ends 4 residues shy of where the CDR3 ends; the end is completed using the germline J gene. This CDR3 spans 14 amino acids. Germline V gene data show CDR1 as LGHNA and CDR2 as YNLKQL (reference sequence). V lost 2 bases, J lost 3 bases, and 0 bases stayed unmatched.

Only a few counts were recorded for this clone. The genes and germline here are from mouse. The read ends 4 residues before the CDR3 terminus; that terminus is restored from the germline J gene. The chain links TRBV1 to TRBJ2-2; 7 bases map to TRBD2. Germline trimming cut 3 bases from V and 5 bases from J; bases unmatched to any gene: 3. The CDR3 runs to 14 residues. CDR1 is NSQYPW and CDR2 is LRSPGD in the germline V gene (reference sequence). The sequenced CDR3 bases are TGCACCTGCAGTGCCTCCTGGGGGACCGGG. Protein: CTCSASWGTG. The whole CDR3 region reads CTCSASWGTGQLYF.

Turning to this clone: The gene names here belong to mouse. From the germline J gene comes the end of the CDR3, since the read stops 4 residues before it. The chain joins TRBV1 to TRBJ1-1; D might be TRBD1 (6 bases). Germline values: CDR1 NSQYPW, CDR2 LRSPGD (reference sequence). V dropped 2 bases and J dropped 1 base, with 11 bases sitting between them. The CDR3 is 15 amino acids. CDR3 DNA, as far as it was read: TGCACCTGCAGTGCACTGGGGGCAGGGAACACA. This codes for CTCSALGAGNT. In full, the CDR3 reads CTCSALGAGNTEVFF.

A few counts support this clone. Gene names and germline refer to mouse. From the germline J gene comes the end of the CDR3, since the read stops 4 residues before it. This sequence joins TRBV13-2 and TRBJ1-2; 10 bases are a match to TRBD1. The CDR3 length is 15 residues. Germline V gene data show CDR1 as NNHNN and CDR2 as SYGAGS (reference sequence). CDR3 DNA (partial): TGTGCCAGCGGTTCCGGGACAGGGGATAGGTCC. It codes for CASGSGTGDRS. The CDR3 reads in full as CASGSGTGDRSDYTF.

A note on this clone: Genes here carry mouse names. Coverage ceases 4 residues before the CDR3 finishes, and the germline J gene fills in the end. J is TRBJ2-1 and V is TRBV31; perhaps TRBD1 as D (6 bases). The CDR3 extends over 15 amino acids. CDR1 and CDR2 (germline): GKSSPN, SITVG. V was cut by 0 bases and J by 4 bases, with 13 bases left in between. The CDR3 DNA, read in part, is TGTGCCTGGAGTCTAGGGTCAGGGGATTATGCT. It codes for CAWSLGSGDYA. The entire CDR3 is CAWSLGSGDYAEQFF. The full variable domain, completed using reference TRBV31 and TRBJ2-1, is AQTIHQWPVAEIKAVGSPLSLGCTIKGKSSPNLYWYWQATGGTLQQLFYSITVGQVESVVQLNLSASRPKDDQFILSTEKLLLSHSGFYLCAWSLGSGDYAEQFFGPGTRLTVL.